This TCR beta chain derives from a study of Tregs in tolerant kidney transplant recipients. Clones were sequenced by immunoSEQ multiplex PCR, and TCRdb holds only the in-frame ones, with some missing. The data contain under 50,000 clones, roughly 95% of them singletons. CDR3 length: 15 residues. V lost 2 bases to trimming and J lost 11 bases; unmatched junction nucleotides: 17. Per germline, CDR1 GTSNPN and CDR2 SVGIG (reference sequence). On this clone: Its cognate antigen is unknown.

The V call is TRBV30, the J call TRBJ1-1; 7 bases fit TRBD1. This TCR derives from a human donor in good health. Sequenced input: Tregs from blood cultured with allogeneic cells. The CDR3 is CAWSRSGDRPKSAFF. The CDR3 coding sequence is TGTGCCTGGAGTAGGTCCGGGGACAGACCCAAATCGGCTTTCTTT.